This T cell receptor beta chain was recovered during a study of molecular identifiers for immune sequencing clone quantification. Germline V CDR1 and CDR2: SEHNR, FQNEAQ (reference sequence). This CDR3 region has 17 residues. The junction had 10 bases not matched to a gene; V was cut back by 4 bases and J by 4 bases. In preparing bulk TCR libraries, previously described methods and listed TCR primers were used. TCRdb reprocessed the PCR reads with MiXCR, giving one entry per CDR3 protein. The sample contains more than 300,000 distinct CDR3 sequences, 20% to 25% of which appear only once. This clonotype was observed many times. Each library that profiled naive CD8 cells came from roughly 18,000 to 920,000 sorted cells with 10%, 30% or 50% RNA.

This chain connects TRBV7-9 to TRBJ2-1; the match to TRBD1 covers 10 bases. Sequenced material: naive CD8+ T cells from blood, with Jurkat cell RNA spiked in. As to subset: FACS-sorted CD8+CD4-CCR7+CD45RA+ naive T cells. This clonotype was obtained from a human donor in good health. Some libraries in this study had Jurkat cell RNA spiked in. Here the CDR3 DNA reads TGTGCCAGCAGCTCCGAAGGGACAGGGGAAGCTTACAATGAGCAGTTCTTC. Its protein product is CASSSEGTGEAYNEQFF.